Presented here are 9 T cell receptor beta chains from one specimen sequenced in a study of T cells in Graves' hyperthyroidism and ophthalmopathy. What was amplified from RNA transcripts were TCR beta CDR3 regions. A first-round RT-PCR of the TCR CDR3 used the HTBI primer set. MiXCR, applied by TCRdb to the multiplex PCR reads, yields one record per CDR3 protein. The sample shows about 600,000 distinct CDR3 sequences, 16% of them seen only once. Sequences were obtained from blood. The receptor source for this set is a woman aged 40-49 years with Graves' ophthalmopathy.

This clonotype has just a few counts. The gene calls are TRBV2 and TRBJ2-1; 10 bases map to TRBD2. This CDR3 is 19 amino acids long. After removal of 3 bases from V and 0 bases from J, the junction contained 11 bases not matched to a gene. Germline V gene data show CDR1 as SNHLY and CDR2 as FYNNEI. CDR3 amino acids: CASSELAGGLQSSYNEQFF. The CDR3 coding sequence is TGTGCCAGCAGTGAGTTAGCGGGAGGCCTCCAGAGCTCCTACAATGAGCAGTTCTTC.

This clonotype was observed many times. V usage is TRBV3-1 and J usage is TRBJ1-1; D gene uncertain. The CDR3 has 13 amino acids. CDR1 is LGHDT and CDR2 is YNNKEL in the germline V gene (reference sequence). Trimming removed 6 bases at V and 1 base at J, with 9 bases between. CDR3 loop: CASRETPNTEAFF. As DNA, the CDR3 is TGTGCCAGCAGAGAGACCCCGAACACTGAAGCTTTCTTT.

This clonotype appeared many times. The rearrangement joins TRBV3-1 to TRBJ2-1; D may be TRBD2 (5 bases). V lost 4 bases, J lost 7 bases, and 17 bases lay in between. Per germline, CDR1 LGHDT and CDR2 YNNKEL (reference sequence). The CDR3 length is 15 residues. The chain's CDR3 is CASSLKLVSWNEQFF. The CDR3 DNA sequence: TGTGCCAGCAGCCTGAAACTAGTCTCGTGGAATGAGCAGTTCTTC.

This clonotype was observed many times. The chain employs TRBV28 and TRBJ1-1, with D perhaps matching TRBD1 (6 bases). V was trimmed by 8 bases and J by 7 bases, leaving 20 bases between them. Germline CDR1 and CDR2: MDHEN and SYDVKM. The CDR3 totals 14 residues. CDR3 sequence reads: CASLTRTDSLEAFF. The CDR3 DNA reads as TGTGCCAGCTTAACTCGGACAGACTCCCTTGAAGCTTTCTTT.

This clonotype was counted only a few times. The chain links TRBV28 to TRBJ1-1, with TRBD1 matching 10 bases. Germline CDR1 and CDR2: MDHEN and SYDVKM. Trimming cost V 7 bases and J 1 base; bases outside gene matches: 9. The CDR3 covers 16 residues. The CDR3: CASTIRDRGENTEAFF. The DNA for the CDR3 is TGTGCCAGCACCATAAGGGACAGGGGAGAGAACACTGAAGCTTTCTTT.

Only a few counts were recorded for this clonotype. For the CDR3, the DNA is TGTGCCAGCATACCGACAGGGGCGAACACTGAAGCTTTCTTT. This gives the protein CASIPTGANTEAFF. The chain uses TRBV2 and TRBJ1-1; 8 nucleotides match TRBD1. This CDR3 is built from 14 residues. Germline CDR1 SNHLY, CDR2 FYNNEI. J was trimmed by 1 base and V by 7 bases; bases with no gene match: 5.

This clonotype was picked up many times. The gene calls are TRBV2 and TRBJ1-1; D is undetermined. The V gene's germline CDR1 is SNHLY and CDR2 FYNNEI. CDR3 length equals 13 residues. V dropped 1 base and J dropped 4 bases, with 7 bases sitting between them. CDR3 loop: CASSEEGPTEAFF. CDR3 sequence (DNA): TGTGCCAGCAGTGAAGAGGGTCCCACTGAAGCTTTCTTT.

This clonotype has a count of ten or more. CDR3 nucleotides: TGTGCCAGCAGTCCACTACGGACAGGGGTTAACTATGGCTACACCTTC. Translated, it gives CASSPLRTGVNYGYTF. The V and J genes are TRBV12-3 or TRBV12-4 and TRBJ1-2; 9 bases agree with TRBD1. The CDR3 has 16 amino acids. After removal of 5 bases from V and 1 base from J, the junction contained 8 bases not matched to a gene.

This clonotype appeared many times. J is TRBJ1-5 and V is TRBV28; 7 bases line up with TRBD1. The CDR3 has 15 amino acids. V was clipped by 6 bases and J by 0 bases; unmatched bases: 5. CDR1 is MDHEN and CDR2 is SYDVKM in the germline V gene. The CDR3 bases are TGTGCCAGCAGGGGGACAGTTAATAGCAATCAGCCCCAGCATTTT. Translated, it gives CASRGTVNSNQPQHF.